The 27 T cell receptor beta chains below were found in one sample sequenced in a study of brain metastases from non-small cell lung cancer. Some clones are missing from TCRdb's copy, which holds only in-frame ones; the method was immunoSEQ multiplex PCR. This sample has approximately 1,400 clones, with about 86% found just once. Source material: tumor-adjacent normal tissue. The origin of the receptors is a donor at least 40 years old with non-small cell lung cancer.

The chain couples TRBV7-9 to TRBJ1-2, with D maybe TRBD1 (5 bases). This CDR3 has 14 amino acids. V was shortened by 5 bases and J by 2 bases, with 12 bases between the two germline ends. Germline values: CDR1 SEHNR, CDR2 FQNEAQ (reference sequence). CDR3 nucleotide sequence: TGTGCCAGCAGCCCCCCCGAGGGGAACTATGGCTACACCTTC. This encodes CASSPPEGNYGYTF. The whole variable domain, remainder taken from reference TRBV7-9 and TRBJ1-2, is DTGVSQNPRHKITKRGQNVTFRCDPISEHNRLYWYRQTLGQGPEFLTYFQNEAQLEKSRLLSDRFSAERPKGSFSTLEIQRTEQGDSAMYLCASSPPEGNYGYTFGSGTRLTVV.

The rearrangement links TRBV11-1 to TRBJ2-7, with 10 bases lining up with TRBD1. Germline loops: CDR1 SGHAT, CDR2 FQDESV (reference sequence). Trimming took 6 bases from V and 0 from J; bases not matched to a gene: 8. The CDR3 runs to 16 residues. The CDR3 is CASSQTGGGSSYEQYF. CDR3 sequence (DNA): TGTGCCAGCAGTCAGACAGGGGGCGGTAGCTCCTACGAGCAGTACTTC.

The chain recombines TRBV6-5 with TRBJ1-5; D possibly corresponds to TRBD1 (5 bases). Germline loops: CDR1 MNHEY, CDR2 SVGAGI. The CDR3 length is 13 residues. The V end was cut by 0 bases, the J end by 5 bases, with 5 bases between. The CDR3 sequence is CASSYSGDQPQHF. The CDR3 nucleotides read TGTGCCAGCAGTTACTCAGGGGATCAGCCCCAGCATTTT.

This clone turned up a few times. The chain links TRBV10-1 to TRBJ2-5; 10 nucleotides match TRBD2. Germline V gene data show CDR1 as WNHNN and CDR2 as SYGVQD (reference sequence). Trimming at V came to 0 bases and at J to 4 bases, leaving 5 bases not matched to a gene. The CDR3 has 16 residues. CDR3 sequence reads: CASSESGTSGTETQYF. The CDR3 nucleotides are TGCGCCAGCAGTGAGTCGGGTACTAGCGGGACAGAGACCCAGTACTTC.

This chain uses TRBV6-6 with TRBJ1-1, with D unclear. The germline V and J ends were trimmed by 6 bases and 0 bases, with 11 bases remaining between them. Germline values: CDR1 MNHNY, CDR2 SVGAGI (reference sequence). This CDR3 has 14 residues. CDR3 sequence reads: CASSLTDMNTEAFF. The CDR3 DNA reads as TGTGCCAGCAGCCTTACAGACATGAACACTGAAGCTTTCTTT.

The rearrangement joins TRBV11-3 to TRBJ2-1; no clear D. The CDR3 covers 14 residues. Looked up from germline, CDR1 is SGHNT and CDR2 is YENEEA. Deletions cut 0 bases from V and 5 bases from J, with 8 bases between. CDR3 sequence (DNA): TGTGCCAGCAGCTTAGATTTAGAGGACAATGAGCAGTTCTTC. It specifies CASSLDLEDNEQFF.

The CDR3 nucleotides read TGTGCCAGCAGCTTGGGGTCCGGGACAGCTTACGAGCAGTACTTC. This sequence encodes CASSLGSGTAYEQYF. The chain carries TRBV5-4 and TRBJ2-7, with TRBD1 identical over 7 bases. Per the germline V gene, CDR1 is SGHNT and CDR2 is YYREEE (reference sequence). Unmatched junction bases numbered 7, after V lost 0 bases and J lost 4 bases. The CDR3 is 15 amino acids.

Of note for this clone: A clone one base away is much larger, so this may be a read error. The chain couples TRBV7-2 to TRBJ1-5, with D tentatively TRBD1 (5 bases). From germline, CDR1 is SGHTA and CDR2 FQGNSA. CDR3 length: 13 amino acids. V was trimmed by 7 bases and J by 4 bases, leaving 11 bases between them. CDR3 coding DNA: TGTGCCAGCAACTCGGACATTAATCAGCCCCAGCATTTT. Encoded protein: CASNSDINQPQHF.

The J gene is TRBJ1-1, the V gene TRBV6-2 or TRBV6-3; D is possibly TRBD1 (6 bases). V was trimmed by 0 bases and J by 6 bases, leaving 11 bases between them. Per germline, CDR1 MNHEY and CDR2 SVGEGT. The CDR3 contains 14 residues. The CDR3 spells CASSYSQGLAEAFF. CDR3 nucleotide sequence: TGTGCCAGCAGTTACTCGCAGGGGTTGGCTGAAGCTTTCTTT.

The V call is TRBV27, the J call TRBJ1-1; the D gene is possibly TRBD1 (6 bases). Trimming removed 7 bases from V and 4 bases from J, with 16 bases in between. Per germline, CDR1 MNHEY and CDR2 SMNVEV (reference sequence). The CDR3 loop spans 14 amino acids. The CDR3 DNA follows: TGTGCCAGCACCTCAGGAGGGGGGTTCACTGAAGCTTTCTTT. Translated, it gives CASTSGGGFTEAFF.

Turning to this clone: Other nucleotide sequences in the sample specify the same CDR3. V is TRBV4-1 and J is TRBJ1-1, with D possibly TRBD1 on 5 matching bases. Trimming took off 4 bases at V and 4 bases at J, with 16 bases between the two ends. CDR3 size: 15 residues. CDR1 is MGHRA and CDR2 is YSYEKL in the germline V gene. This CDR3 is CASSLREGVPTEAFF. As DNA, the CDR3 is TGCGCCAGCAGCCTCCGGGAAGGGGTCCCCACTGAAGCTTTCTTT.

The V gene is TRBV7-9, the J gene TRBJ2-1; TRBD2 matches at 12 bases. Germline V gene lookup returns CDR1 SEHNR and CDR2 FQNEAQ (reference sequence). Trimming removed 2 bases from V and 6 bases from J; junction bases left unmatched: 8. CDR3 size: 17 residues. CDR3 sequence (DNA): TGTGCCAGCAGCTTACCGGCTAGCGGGAGGGCCAGCAATGAGCAGTTCTTC. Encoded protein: CASSLPASGRASNEQFF.

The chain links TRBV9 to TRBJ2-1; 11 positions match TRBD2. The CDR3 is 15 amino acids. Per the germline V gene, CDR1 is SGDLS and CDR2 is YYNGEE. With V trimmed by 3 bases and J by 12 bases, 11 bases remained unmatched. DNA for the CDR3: TGTGCCAGCAGCGGGCCAATAGCGGGAGGGTATGGGCAGTTCTTC. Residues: CASSGPIAGGYGQFF.

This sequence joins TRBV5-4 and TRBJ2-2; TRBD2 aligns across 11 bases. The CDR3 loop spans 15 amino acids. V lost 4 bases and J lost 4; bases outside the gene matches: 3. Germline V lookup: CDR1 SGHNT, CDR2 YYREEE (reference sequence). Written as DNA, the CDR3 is TGTGCCAGCAGCCCCGGGACTAGCGGCACCGGGGAGCTGTTTTTT. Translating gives CASSPGTSGTGELFF.

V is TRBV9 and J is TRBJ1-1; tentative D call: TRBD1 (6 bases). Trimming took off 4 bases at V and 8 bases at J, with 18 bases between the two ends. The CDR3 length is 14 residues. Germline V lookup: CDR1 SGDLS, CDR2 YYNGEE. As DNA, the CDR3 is TGTGCCAGCAGCCCCCCCCAGGGGCAGCACGAAGCTTTCTTT. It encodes CASSPPQGQHEAFF.

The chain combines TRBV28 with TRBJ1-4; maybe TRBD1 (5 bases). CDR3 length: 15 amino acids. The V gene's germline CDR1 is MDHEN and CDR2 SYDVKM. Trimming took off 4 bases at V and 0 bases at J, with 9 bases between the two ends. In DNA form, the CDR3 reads TGTGCCAGCAGTTCCGGGGGTACAACTAATGAAAAACTGTTTTTT. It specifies CASSSGGTTNEKLFF.

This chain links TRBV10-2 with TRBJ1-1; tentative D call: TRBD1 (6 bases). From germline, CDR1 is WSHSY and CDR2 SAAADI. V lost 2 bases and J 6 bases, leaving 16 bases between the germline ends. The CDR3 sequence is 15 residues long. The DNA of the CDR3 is TGCGCCAGCAGTGAGCGGGGACAAATTGCGGCTGAAGCTTTCTTT. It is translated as CASSERGQIAAEAFF.

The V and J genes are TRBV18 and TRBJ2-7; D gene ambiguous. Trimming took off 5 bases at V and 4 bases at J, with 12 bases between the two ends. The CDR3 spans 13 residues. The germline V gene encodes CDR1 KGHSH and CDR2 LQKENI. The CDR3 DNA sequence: TGTGCCAGCTCATCGACCCTTCGGTACGAGCAGTACTTC. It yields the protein CASSSTLRYEQYF.

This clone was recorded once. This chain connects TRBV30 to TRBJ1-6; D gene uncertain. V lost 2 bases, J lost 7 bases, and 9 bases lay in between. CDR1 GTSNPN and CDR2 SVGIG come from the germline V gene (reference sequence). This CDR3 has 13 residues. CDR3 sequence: CAWSNGKNSPLHF. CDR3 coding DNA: TGTGCCTGGAGTAACGGGAAGAATTCACCCCTCCACTTT. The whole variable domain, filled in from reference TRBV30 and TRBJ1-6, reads SQTIHQWPATLVQPVGSPLSLECTVEGTSNPNLYWYRQAAGRGLQLLFYSVGIGQISSEVPQNLSASRPQDRQFILSSKKLLLSDSGFYLCAWSNGKNSPLHFGNGTRLTVT.

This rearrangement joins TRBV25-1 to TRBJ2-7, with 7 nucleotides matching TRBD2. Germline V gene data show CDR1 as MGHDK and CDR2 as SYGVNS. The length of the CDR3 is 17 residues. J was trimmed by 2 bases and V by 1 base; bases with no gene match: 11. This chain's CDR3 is CASSESVGRAGAYEQYF. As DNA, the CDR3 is TGTGCCAGCAGTGAATCGGTTGGGAGGGCCGGCGCCTACGAGCAGTACTTC.

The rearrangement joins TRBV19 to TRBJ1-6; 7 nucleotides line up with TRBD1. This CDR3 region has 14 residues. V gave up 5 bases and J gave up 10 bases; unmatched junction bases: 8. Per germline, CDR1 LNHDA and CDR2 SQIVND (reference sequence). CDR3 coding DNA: TGTGCCAGTAGTTCACACAGGGGTGGCTCACCCCTCCACTTT. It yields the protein CASSSHRGGSPLHF.

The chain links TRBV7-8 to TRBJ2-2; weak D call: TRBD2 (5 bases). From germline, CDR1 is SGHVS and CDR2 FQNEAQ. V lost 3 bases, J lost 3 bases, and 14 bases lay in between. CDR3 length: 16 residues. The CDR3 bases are TGTGCCAGCAGCTTTACGGGGATCCGGGACACCGGGGAGCTGTTTTTT. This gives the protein CASSFTGIRDTGELFF.

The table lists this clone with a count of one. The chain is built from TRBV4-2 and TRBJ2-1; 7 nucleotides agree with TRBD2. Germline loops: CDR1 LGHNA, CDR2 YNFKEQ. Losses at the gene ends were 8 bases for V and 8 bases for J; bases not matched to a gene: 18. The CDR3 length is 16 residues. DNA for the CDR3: TGTGCCAGCGGCCCGTCCCACGGGCGGGAGACAGATGAGCAGTTCTTC. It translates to CASGPSHGRETDEQFF.

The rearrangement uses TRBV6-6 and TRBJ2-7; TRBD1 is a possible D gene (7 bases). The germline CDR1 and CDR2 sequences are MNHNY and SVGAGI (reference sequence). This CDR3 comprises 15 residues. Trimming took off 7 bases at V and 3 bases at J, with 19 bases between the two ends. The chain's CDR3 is CASNTRGAPIYEQYF. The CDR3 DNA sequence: TGTGCCAGCAACACCAGGGGGGCACCGATCTACGAGCAGTACTTC.

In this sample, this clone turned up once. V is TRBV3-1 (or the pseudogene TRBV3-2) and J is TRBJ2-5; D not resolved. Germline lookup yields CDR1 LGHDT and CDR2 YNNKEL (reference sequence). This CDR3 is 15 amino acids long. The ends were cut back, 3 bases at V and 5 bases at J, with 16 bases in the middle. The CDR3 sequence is CASSQDPGPRETQYF. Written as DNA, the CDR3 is TGTGCCAGCAGCCAGGATCCGGGCCCCCGGGAGACCCAGTACTTC.

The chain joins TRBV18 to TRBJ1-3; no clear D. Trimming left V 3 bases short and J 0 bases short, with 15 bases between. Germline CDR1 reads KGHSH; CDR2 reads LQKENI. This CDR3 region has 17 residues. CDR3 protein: CASSPAASRGSGNTIYF. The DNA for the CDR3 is TGTGCCAGCTCACCGGCGGCGTCTCGAGGCTCTGGAAACACCATATATTTT.

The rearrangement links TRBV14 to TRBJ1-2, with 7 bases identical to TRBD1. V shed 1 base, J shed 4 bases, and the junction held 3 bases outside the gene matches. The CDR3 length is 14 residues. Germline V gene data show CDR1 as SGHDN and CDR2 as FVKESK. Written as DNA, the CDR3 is TGTGCCAGCAGCCAAGCCGGACAGGTCTATGGCTACACCTTC. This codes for CASSQAGQVYGYTF.